Each of the 21 T cell receptor beta chains below was sequenced from the same sample in a study of blood T cells in healthy people across ages. The second PCR ran roughly 7 to 11 cycles with a sample-barcoded 5' primer and J-beta primers. TCRdb ran MiXCR on the 5' RACE reads and lists one entry per CDR3 protein. The sample yields over a million distinct CDR3 sequences, 40% to 55% seen once. Sequences were obtained from blood. Receptors originate from a woman aged 60-75 years in good health.

Note on this clonotype: Germline is not matched at one junction end, which may reflect a read error. The chain joins TRBV5-6 to TRBJ2-1; 7 positions agree with TRBD2. Germline values: CDR1 SGHDT, CDR2 YYEEEE. The CDR3 has 12 residues. CDR3 sequence reads: CASSWDYDEQFF. CDR3 in DNA: TGTGCCAGCAGCTGGGACTACGATGAGCAGTTCTTC.

The J gene is TRBJ2-7, the V gene TRBV15; tentatively, D is TRBD2 (6 bases). Germline CDR1 is LNHNV and CDR2 is YYDKDF (reference sequence). The CDR3 covers 14 residues. Trimming removed 1 base from V and 5 bases from J, with 12 bases in between. The CDR3 sequence: CATSRVGGIDEQYF. The CDR3, as DNA: TGTGCCACCAGCAGAGTCGGCGGGATAGACGAGCAGTACTTC.

This clonotype was recorded many times. V is TRBV15 and J is TRBJ2-5; D is uncertain. From germline, CDR1 is LNHNV and CDR2 YYDKDF (reference sequence). With 0 bases removed from V and 4 bases from J, the gap between germline ends came to 15 bases. This CDR3 has 16 amino acids. The CDR3 bases are TGTGCCACCAGCAGAGATCTTTTATCGGCAGGAGAGACCCAGTACTTC. Its translation is CATSRDLLSAGETQYF.

The chain uses TRBV7-3 and TRBJ2-3, with D hard to call. Germline CDR1 reads SGHTA; CDR2 reads FQGTGA. The CDR3 has 13 amino acids. Trimming removed 2 bases from V and 5 bases from J, with 8 bases in between. Here the CDR3 reads CASSLADQDTQYF. In nucleotides, the CDR3 is TGTGCCAGCAGCTTAGCCGACCAAGATACGCAGTATTTT.

The genes are TRBV7-2 and TRBJ1-3; 8 bases map to TRBD1. In germline, CDR1 is SGHTA, CDR2 FQGNSA. There are 17 residues in the CDR3. The J segment lost 4 bases and the V segment lost 6 bases, leaving 14 bases of the junction unmatched. DNA for the CDR3: TGTGCCAGCAGACTAAGGGGTCAGGGGGCGCGAGGAAACACCATATATTTT. Its translation is CASRLRGQGARGNTIYF. Drawing the rest from reference TRBV7-2 and TRBJ1-3, the complete variable domain is GAGVSQSPSNKVTEKGKDVELRCDPISGHTALYWYRQSLGQGLEFLIYFQGNSAPDKSGLPSDRFSAERTGGSVSTLTIQRTQQEDSAVYLCASRLRGQGARGNTIYFGEGSWLTVV.

At least ten counts were recorded for this clonotype. The rearrangement joins TRBV7-2 to TRBJ2-5; 7 bases fit TRBD2. The germline gives CDR1 SGHTA, CDR2 FQGNSA. CDR3 size: 17 residues. The junction had 12 bases not matched to a gene; V was cut back by 1 base and J by 4 bases. The CDR3 spells CASSLEGGRSPGETQYF. CDR3 sequence (DNA): TGTGCCAGCAGCTTAGAGGGCGGGAGAAGCCCAGGAGAGACCCAGTACTTC. Looking up the rest from reference TRBV7-2 and TRBJ2-5 gives the full variable domain: GAGVSQSPSNKVTEKGKDVELRCDPISGHTALYWYRQSLGQGLEFLIYFQGNSAPDKSGLPSDRFSAERTGGSVSTLTIQRTQQEDSAVYLCASSLEGGRSPGETQYFGPGTRLLVL.

This clonotype was seen a handful of times. The J gene is TRBJ1-5, the V gene TRBV20-1; 7 bases match TRBD1. J gave up 4 bases and V 3 bases, and 3 bases lay outside the gene matches. Germline CDR1 reads DFQATT; CDR2 reads SNEGSKA (reference sequence). The CDR3 totals 13 residues. CDR3 coding DNA: TGCAGTGCTAGTGGACAGGCTAATCAGCCCCAGCATTTT. Translating it yields CSASGQANQPQHF.

The chain carries TRBV5-6 and TRBJ1-2; 9 nucleotides match TRBD1. The CDR3 is 14 amino acids. With 4 bases clipped from V and 5 bases from J, the junction kept 6 bases outside the gene matches. Germline loops: CDR1 SGHDT, CDR2 YYEEEE. CDR3 sequence (DNA): TGTGCCAGCAGCGCGGACAGGGGTCAGTATGGCTACACCTTC. Translating it yields CASSADRGQYGYTF.

In this sample, this clonotype turned up a few times. This sequence joins TRBV6-2 or TRBV6-3 and TRBJ1-4; D is possibly TRBD1 (5 bases). The CDR3 has 14 amino acids. V lost 3 bases and J 5 bases, leaving 10 bases between the germline ends. CDR1 and CDR2 from the germline V gene are MNHEY and SVGEGT. CDR3 DNA: TGTGCCAGCAGTTATCCAGGGTGGAATGAAAAACTGTTTTTT. Its translation is CASSYPGWNEKLFF.

In this sample, this clonotype turned up a few times. The chain combines TRBV7-2 with TRBJ2-4; the D gene is possibly TRBD2 (5 bases). This CDR3 contains 13 residues. V lost 5 bases and J 13 bases, leaving 18 bases between the germline ends. CDR1 and CDR2 from the germline V gene are SGHTA and FQGNSA. The CDR3 here is CASSLPGFSQQYF. CDR3 nucleotide sequence: TGTGCCAGCAGCCTTCCGGGGTTCTCCCAGCAGTACTTC.

J is TRBJ1-4 and V is TRBV14, with D unresolved. Germline V CDR1 and CDR2: SGHDN, FVKESK. This CDR3 has 12 residues. Between the trimmed V and J ends, which lost 1 base and 11 bases, there was a span of 8 bases. Here the CDR3 DNA reads TGTGCCAGCAGCCAAGGAATGGTTAAACTGTTTTTT. This translates into CASSQGMVKLFF.

This sequence joins TRBV5-1 and TRBJ2-3; TRBD1 or TRBD2 may be the D gene (5 bases each). The germline CDR1 and CDR2 sequences are SGHRS and YFSETQ. The CDR3 spans 16 residues. The V end was cut by 3 bases, the J end by 4 bases, with 18 bases between. For the CDR3, the DNA is TGCGCCAGCAGCTCCACGCAGGGAGTCATTTCAGATACGCAGTATTTT. Its translation is CASSSTQGVISDTQYF.

This clonotype occurred many times. The chain carries TRBV10-3 and TRBJ2-1, with 10 bases matching TRBD2. The V segment lost 5 bases and the J segment 5 bases; nucleotides outside the gene matches: 3. This CDR3 has 14 residues. Germline V lookup: CDR1 ENHRY, CDR2 SYGVKD. The CDR3 nucleotides read TGTGCCATCAGTCCGGGACTAGCGAACAATGAGCAGTTCTTC. Encoded protein: CAISPGLANNEQFF.

The table lists this clonotype with a few counts. The CDR3 reads CASSHGEGRNIQYF. The CDR3 nucleotides are TGCGCCAGCAGCCACGGAGAAGGGAGAAACATTCAGTACTTC. The chain couples TRBV4-1 to TRBJ2-4; a weak D match, TRBD2 (5 bases). V lost 3 bases, J lost 6 bases, and 12 bases lay in between. Germline V gene lookup returns CDR1 MGHRA and CDR2 YSYEKL. The CDR3 is made up of 14 amino acids.

The gene calls are TRBV3-1 and TRBJ2-1; no firm D call. Germline V gives CDR1 LGHDT, CDR2 YNNKEL (reference sequence). Between the trimmed V and J ends, which lost 2 bases and 6 bases, there was a span of 11 bases. The CDR3 length is 14 residues. This CDR3 is CASSQRNPRNEQFF. The CDR3 DNA is TGTGCCAGCAGCCAAAGAAACCCACGCAATGAGCAGTTCTTC.

The table lists this clonotype with many counts. V is TRBV3-1 and J is TRBJ2-7; D is perhaps TRBD2 (6 bases). Germline V gene lookup returns CDR1 LGHDT and CDR2 YNNKEL (reference sequence). V was trimmed by 4 bases and J by 7 bases, leaving 17 bases between them. There are 14 residues in the CDR3. As DNA, the CDR3 is TGTGCCAGCAGCCTAGTCTCGGGAGCGCGGGAGCAGTACTTC. Its protein is CASSLVSGAREQYF.

V usage is TRBV5-1 and J usage is TRBJ2-3; the match to TRBD1 covers 12 bases. From germline, CDR1 is SGHRS and CDR2 YFSETQ. With V trimmed by 4 bases and J by 6 bases, 9 bases remained unmatched. The CDR3 runs to 16 residues. This CDR3 reads CASSLPGGTGGDTQYF. The DNA for the CDR3 is TGCGCCAGCAGCCTTCCGGGCGGGACAGGGGGCGATACGCAGTATTTT.

The gene calls are TRBV10-3 and TRBJ2-3; possible D gene TRBD2, 6 bases. Germline CDR1 ENHRY, CDR2 SYGVKD. The CDR3 spans 15 residues. V shed 4 bases and J shed 3 bases, with 14 bases lying between them. CDR3 residues: CAISGGGKVTDTQYF. The CDR3 coding sequence is TGTGCCATCAGTGGGGGCGGGAAAGTAACAGATACGCAGTATTTT.

With respect to this clonotype: The junction shows a germline mismatch at one end, possibly a read error. The rearrangement uses TRBV20-1 and TRBJ1-5, with TRBD1 matching over 7 bases. The CDR3 has 13 amino acids. In germline, CDR1 is DFQATT, CDR2 SNEGSKA (reference sequence). CDR3 coding DNA: TGCAGTGCTGGGGGACAGCTCAATCAGCCCCAGCATTTC. It encodes CSAGGQLNQPQHF.

The chain carries TRBV5-5 and TRBJ2-7; D unclear. V was pared by 4 bases and J by 3 bases, with 14 bases between. This CDR3 is built from 14 residues. Per the germline V gene, CDR1 is SGHKS and CDR2 is YYEKEE (reference sequence). CDR3 region: CASSAGDGDYEQYF. The CDR3 region has the DNA TGTGCCAGCAGCGCCGGCGACGGTGACTACGAGCAGTACTTC.

This clonotype showed up many times. The CDR3 spells CSATPRQGRYGYTF. The CDR3 DNA is TGCAGTGCTACTCCCCGACAGGGCCGATATGGCTACACCTTC. The gene calls are TRBV20-1 and TRBJ1-2, with TRBD1 matching over 7 bases. J lost 5 bases, V lost 4 bases, and 10 bases had no gene match. Germline values: CDR1 DFQATT, CDR2 SNEGSKA (reference sequence). CDR3 length: 14 amino acids.